Listed below are T cell receptor beta chains from one sample, sequenced in a study of early T cells in non-severe SARS-CoV-2 infection. Each CDR3 protein gets one entry after TCRdb re-called the 5' RACE reads with MiXCR. Of more than 90,000 distinct CDR3 sequences detected, 13% appear once; the ten largest clones hold 2% to 2.5%. Material: whole blood. Every receptor here comes from an adult who was a healthcare worker with PCR-confirmed SARS-CoV-2 infection or an uninfected control (not recorded which). The CDR3 runs from the conserved cysteine through the conserved F or W. The order of the fields is V gene, J gene, CDR3 protein.

>TRBV28|TRBJ1-2
CANRGGYGYTF
>TRBV11-2|TRBJ1-1
CASSWAVGTEAFF
>TRBV12-3/TRBV12-4|TRBJ2-6
CASRGRGQARGANVLTF
>TRBV12-3/TRBV12-4|TRBJ2-1
CASSDGTNNEQFF
>TRBV29-1|TRBJ1-5
CSVASGVGQPQHF
>TRBV5-5|TRBJ2-2
CASSLFPQKVMGGELFF
>TRBV27|TRBJ1-5
CASSLSPNQPQHF
>TRBV12-3/TRBV12-4|TRBJ2-7
CASSSKEGTEQYF
>TRBV5-1|TRBJ2-3
CASSLRTGRDTQYF
>TRBV20-1|TRBJ2-4
CSAGRDPTYQYF
>TRBV6-1|TRBJ2-2
CASTGQGGTGELFF
>TRBV28|TRBJ2-5
CASSPAGGRETQYF
>TRBV20-1|TRBJ1-4
CSAIFTEKLFF
>TRBV7-9|TRBJ2-3
CASSLIMGLALDTQYF
>TRBV20-1|TRBJ2-3
CSARVGAAGTDTQYF
>TRBV7-9|TRBJ2-7
CASSSAIGPTYEQYF
>TRBV6-5|TRBJ2-2
CASSSQGHPTGELFF
>TRBV11-2|TRBJ1-6
CASSLVAGMASPLHF
>TRBV27|TRBJ2-1
CASSHSGPGSYNEQFF
>TRBV6-5|TRBJ1-2
CASSTPFRQGSNYGYTF
>TRBV28|TRBJ1-2
CASSLGVANYGYTF
>TRBV3-1|TRBJ2-3
CASSQRHSAGGYDTQYF
>TRBV28|TRBJ2-4
CASSLFQGTGGRKNIQYF
>TRBV7-9|TRBJ1-1
CASSVGGWHTEAFF
>TRBV20-1|TRBJ1-5
CSVTGGVRGNQPQHF
>TRBV9|TRBJ2-1
CASSAGAIRVDSSYNEQFF
>TRBV29-1|TRBJ1-1
CSVGRGATEAFF
>TRBV7-8|TRBJ1-5
CASSSTGDLSNQPQHF
>TRBV2|TRBJ2-1
CASSHGFQTNEQFF
>TRBV23-1|TRBJ1-1
CASSLPGGADTEAFF
>TRBV27|TRBJ2-3
CASSLTGRFTSTDTQYF
>TRBV29-1|TRBJ1-1
CSVQVNTEAFF
>TRBV20-1|TRBJ2-3
CSATAWGGQYF
>TRBV5-1|TRBJ1-3
CASSLVTSGVPGNTIYF
>TRBV5-4|TRBJ1-1
CASMKEMNTEAFF
>TRBV7-2|TRBJ2-1
CASSLVPNNEQFF
>TRBV6-2/TRBV6-3|TRBJ1-2
CASSYWDRGVRRGYTF
>TRBV10-3|TRBJ2-7
CAISESDNEQYF
>TRBV7-9|TRBJ2-7
CASSLARVSYEQYF
>TRBV3-1|TRBJ2-3
CASSPTPRGGRTDTQYF
>TRBV9|TRBJ2-1
CASSVESGAPYNEQFF
>TRBV5-1|TRBJ2-5
CASSFRQGGETQYF
>TRBV29-1|TRBJ2-1
CSVDLGGSEQFF
>TRBV6-5|TRBJ2-5
CASRSGGLAQETQYF
>TRBV29-1|TRBJ2-7
CSVEVGGRYEQYF
>TRBV18|TRBJ2-1
CASSPRVSYNEQFF
>TRBV6-6|TRBJ2-7
CASSLRDRPYEQYF
>TRBV12-3/TRBV12-4|TRBJ1-3
CASRISGTTGNTIYF
>TRBV14|TRBJ2-6
CASSHPVRAAGANVLTF
>TRBV7-2|TRBJ2-3
CASRGRDTQYF
>TRBV12-3/TRBV12-4|TRBJ2-2
CASRGLAGALFF
>TRBV4-2|TRBJ1-2
CASSQDVGSNYGYTF
>TRBV5-1|TRBJ2-1
CASSLGRDRVRNEQFF
>TRBV7-2|TRBJ1-2
CASKRVKKDF